One T cell receptor beta chain is described in this entry. The target of this receptor is not known. No base quality information exists; no much larger clone differs at one position. The source of the sample is a study of technical replicates of blood from several donors (dated by TCRdb to about 2017). Trimming takes 7 bases off V and 5 bases off J; junction bases not matched to a gene: 3. CDR1 SNHLY and CDR2 FYNNEI are derived from the germline V gene. From cysteine to phenylalanine, the CDR3 is 12 amino acids long. Only the CDR3 region is kept as DNA, spanning 36 bases read in frame from base 1. Libraries were prepared through the immunoSEQ multiplex PCR assay. TCRdb limited this immuneACCESS table to in-frame rearrangements with V and J called. A share of clones is missing; checked studies link under half to unresolved V genes, and the rest is unexplained. For this sample there are 85,000 to 95,000 clones; 90% to 97% appear just once. Around 0.37% of the sample is held by the ten biggest clonotypes.

The sequenced material came from T cells isolated from PBMCs. This TCR was recovered from a human donor in good health. This receptor chain uses TRBV2 and TRBJ2-5; TRBD1 matches 8 bases in the middle. The CDR3 amino acid sequence is: CASKRQGETQYF. Here is the DNA: TGTGCCAGCAAACGACAGGGGGAGACCCAGTACTTC. With all but the CDR3 taken from the reference TRBV2 and TRBJ2-5 genes, the full variable domain is: EPEVTQTPSHQVTQMGQEVILRCVPISNHLYFYWYRQILGQKVEFLVSFYNNEISEKSEIFDDQFSVERPDGSNFTLKIRSTKLEDSAMYFCASKRQGETQYFGPGTRLLVL.